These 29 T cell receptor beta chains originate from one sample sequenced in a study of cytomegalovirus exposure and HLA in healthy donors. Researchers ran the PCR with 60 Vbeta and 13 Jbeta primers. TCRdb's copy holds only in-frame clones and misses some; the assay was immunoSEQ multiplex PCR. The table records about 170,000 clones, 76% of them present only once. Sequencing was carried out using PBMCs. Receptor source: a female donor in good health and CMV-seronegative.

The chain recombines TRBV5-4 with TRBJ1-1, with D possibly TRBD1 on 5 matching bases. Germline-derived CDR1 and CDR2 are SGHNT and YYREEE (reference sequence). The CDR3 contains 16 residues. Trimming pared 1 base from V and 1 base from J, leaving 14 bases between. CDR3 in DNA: TGTGCCAGCAGCTTGTCCCAGGGCGGGGGGAACACTGAAGCTTTCTTT. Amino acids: CASSLSQGGGNTEAFF.

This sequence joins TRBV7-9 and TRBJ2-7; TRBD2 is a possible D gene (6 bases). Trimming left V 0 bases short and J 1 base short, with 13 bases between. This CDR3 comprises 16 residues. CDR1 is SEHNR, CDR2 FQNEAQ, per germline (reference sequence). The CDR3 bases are TGTGCCAGCAGCTTAGCCGGGGGTGTGGGGTCCTACGAGCAGTACTTC. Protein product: CASSLAGGVGSYEQYF.

The CDR3 DNA is TGTGCCAGCAGCTTGGTGGGGGGATCCACAGATACGCAGTATTTT. It specifies CASSLVGGSTDTQYF. The V call is TRBV5-6, the J call TRBJ2-3; D might be TRBD2 (6 bases). Deletions cut 0 bases from V and 2 bases from J, with 10 bases between. The CDR3 has 15 residues. Germline V gene lookup returns CDR1 SGHDT and CDR2 YYEEEE.

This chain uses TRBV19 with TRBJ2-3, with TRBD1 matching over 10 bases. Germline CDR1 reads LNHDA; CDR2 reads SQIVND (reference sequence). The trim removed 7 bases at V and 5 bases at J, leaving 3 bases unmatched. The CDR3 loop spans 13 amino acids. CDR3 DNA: TGTGCCAGTAAGGGACAGGGGAGAGATACGCAGTATTTT. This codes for CASKGQGRDTQYF. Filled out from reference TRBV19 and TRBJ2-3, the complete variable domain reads DGGITQSPKYLFRKEGQNVTLSCEQNLNHDAMYWYRQDPGQGLRLIYYSQIVNDFQKGDIAEGYSVSREKKESFPLTVTSAQKNPTAFYLCASKGQGRDTQYFGPGTRLTVL.

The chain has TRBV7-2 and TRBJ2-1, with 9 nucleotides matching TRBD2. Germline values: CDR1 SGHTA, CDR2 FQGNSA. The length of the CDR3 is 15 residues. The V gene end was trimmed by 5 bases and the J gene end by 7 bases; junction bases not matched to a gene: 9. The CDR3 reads CASSSQGRGGNEQFF. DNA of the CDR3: TGTGCCAGCAGCAGCCAGGGGCGGGGGGGGAATGAGCAGTTCTTC.

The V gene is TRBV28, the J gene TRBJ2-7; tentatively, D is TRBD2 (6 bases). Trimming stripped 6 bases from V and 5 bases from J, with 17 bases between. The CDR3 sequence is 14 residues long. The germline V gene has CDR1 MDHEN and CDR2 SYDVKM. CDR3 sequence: CASRPPGGSNEQYF. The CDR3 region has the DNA TGTGCCAGCAGGCCCCCTGGGGGGAGTAACGAGCAGTACTTC.

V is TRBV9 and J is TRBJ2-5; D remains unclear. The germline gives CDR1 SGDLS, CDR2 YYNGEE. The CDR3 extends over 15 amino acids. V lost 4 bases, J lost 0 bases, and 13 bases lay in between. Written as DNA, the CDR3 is TGTGCCAGCAGCCCTTCGCCTCAGTACCAAGAGACCCAGTACTTC. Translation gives CASSPSPQYQETQYF.

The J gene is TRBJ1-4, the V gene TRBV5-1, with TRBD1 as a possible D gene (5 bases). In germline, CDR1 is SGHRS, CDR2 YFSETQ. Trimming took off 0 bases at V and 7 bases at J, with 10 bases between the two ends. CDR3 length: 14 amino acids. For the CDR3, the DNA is TGCGCCAGCAGCTTGGACGGGGGAGTTGAAAAACTGTTTTTT. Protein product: CASSLDGGVEKLFF.

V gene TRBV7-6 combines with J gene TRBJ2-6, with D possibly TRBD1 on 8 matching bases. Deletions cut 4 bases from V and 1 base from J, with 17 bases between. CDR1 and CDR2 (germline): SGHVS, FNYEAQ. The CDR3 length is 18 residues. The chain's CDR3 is CASSSGGQGVSGANVLTF. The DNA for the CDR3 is TGTGCCAGCAGCTCGGGAGGACAGGGAGTTTCTGGGGCCAACGTCCTGACTTTC.

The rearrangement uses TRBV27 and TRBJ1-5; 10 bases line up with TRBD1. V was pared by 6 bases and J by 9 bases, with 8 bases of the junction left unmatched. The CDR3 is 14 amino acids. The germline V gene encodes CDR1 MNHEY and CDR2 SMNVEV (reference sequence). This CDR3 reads CASSLDRGRGPQHF. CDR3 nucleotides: TGTGCCAGCAGCCTCGACAGGGGGCGGGGGCCCCAGCATTTT.

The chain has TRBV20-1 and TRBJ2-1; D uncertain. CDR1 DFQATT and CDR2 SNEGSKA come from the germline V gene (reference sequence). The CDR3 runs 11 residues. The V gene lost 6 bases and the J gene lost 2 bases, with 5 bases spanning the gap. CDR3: CSAAPYNEQFF. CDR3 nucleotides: TGCAGTGCGGCACCCTACAATGAGCAGTTCTTC.

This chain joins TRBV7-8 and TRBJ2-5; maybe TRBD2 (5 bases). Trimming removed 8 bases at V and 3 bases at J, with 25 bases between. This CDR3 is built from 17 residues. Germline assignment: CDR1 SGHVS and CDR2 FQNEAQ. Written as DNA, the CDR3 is TGTGCCAGCGCCCGGTTAGCGATTAAGACCATAAAAGAGACCCAGTACTTC. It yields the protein CASARLAIKTIKETQYF.

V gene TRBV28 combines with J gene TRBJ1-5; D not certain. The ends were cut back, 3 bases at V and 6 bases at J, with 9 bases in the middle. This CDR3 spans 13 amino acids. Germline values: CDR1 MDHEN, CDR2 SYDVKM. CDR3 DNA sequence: TGTGCCAGCAGTTTTGGGTCAGGTCAGCCCCAGCATTTT. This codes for CASSFGSGQPQHF.

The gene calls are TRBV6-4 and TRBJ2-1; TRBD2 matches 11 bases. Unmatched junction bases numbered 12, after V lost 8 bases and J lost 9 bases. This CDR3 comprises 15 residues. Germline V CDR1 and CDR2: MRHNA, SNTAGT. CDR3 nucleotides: TGTGCCAGCCACCACAGACTAGCGGGGTTATCTGAGCAGTTCTTC. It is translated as CASHHRLAGLSEQFF.

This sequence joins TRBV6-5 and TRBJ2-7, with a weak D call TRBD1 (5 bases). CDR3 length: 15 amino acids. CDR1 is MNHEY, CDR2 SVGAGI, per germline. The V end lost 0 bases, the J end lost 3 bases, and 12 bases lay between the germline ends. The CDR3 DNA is TGTGCCAGCAGTTACTCCTTCAGGGATCTCTACGAGCAGTACTTC. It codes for CASSYSFRDLYEQYF.

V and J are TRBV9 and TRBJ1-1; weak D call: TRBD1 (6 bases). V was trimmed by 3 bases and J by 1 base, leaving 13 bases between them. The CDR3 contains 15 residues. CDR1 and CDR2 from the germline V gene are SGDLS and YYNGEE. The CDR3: CASSAQQGWNTEAFF. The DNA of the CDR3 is TGTGCCAGCAGCGCCCAACAGGGTTGGAACACTGAAGCTTTCTTT.

CDR3 in amino acids: CASSTGLVLTGELFF. For the CDR3, the DNA is TGTGCCAGTAGTACCGGACTAGTCTTAACCGGGGAGCTGTTTTTT. The chain combines TRBV19 with TRBJ2-2, with TRBD2 matching over 7 bases. CDR1 and CDR2 (germline): LNHDA, SQIVND (reference sequence). V shed 4 bases, J shed 5 bases, and the junction held 7 bases outside the gene matches. This CDR3 spans 15 amino acids.

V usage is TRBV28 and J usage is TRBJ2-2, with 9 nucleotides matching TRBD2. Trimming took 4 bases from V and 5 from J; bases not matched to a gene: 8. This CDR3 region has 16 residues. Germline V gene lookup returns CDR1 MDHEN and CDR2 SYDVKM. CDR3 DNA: TGTGCCAGCAGTTCAATAGCGGGAGCGGTAACCGGGGAGCTGTTTTTT. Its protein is CASSSIAGAVTGELFF.

CDR3 nucleotide sequence: TGTGCCAGCTCTCTCGTGGCTAGCGGGGGGGCCCTCCGCACAGATACGCAGTATTTT. It codes for CASSLVASGGALRTDTQYF. The J gene is TRBJ2-3, the V gene TRBV2, with 12 bases matching TRBD2. This CDR3 comprises 19 residues. Germline CDR1 is SNHLY and CDR2 is FYNNEI. V shed 8 bases, J shed 1 base, and the junction held 16 bases outside the gene matches. Combining the CDR3 with reference TRBV2 and TRBJ2-3 gives the whole variable domain EPEVTQTPSHQVTQMGQEVILRCVPISNHLYFYWYRQILGQKVEFLVSFYNNEISEKSEIFDDQFSVERPDGSNFTLKIRSTKLEDSAMYFCASSLVASGGALRTDTQYFGPGTRLTVL.

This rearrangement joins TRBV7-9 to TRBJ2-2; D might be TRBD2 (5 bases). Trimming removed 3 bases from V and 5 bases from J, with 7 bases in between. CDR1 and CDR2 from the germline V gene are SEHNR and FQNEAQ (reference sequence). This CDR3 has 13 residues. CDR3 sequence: CASSLRGTGELFF. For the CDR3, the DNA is TGTGCCAGCAGCTTGAGAGGGACCGGGGAGCTGTTTTTT.

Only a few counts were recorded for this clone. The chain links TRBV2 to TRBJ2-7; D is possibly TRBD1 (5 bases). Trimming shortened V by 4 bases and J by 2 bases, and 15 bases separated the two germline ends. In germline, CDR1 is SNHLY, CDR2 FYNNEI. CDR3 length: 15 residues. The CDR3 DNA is TGTGCCAGCAGTGGCAGGGCAGGGAAACCCTACGAGCAGTACTTC. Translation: CASSGRAGKPYEQYF.

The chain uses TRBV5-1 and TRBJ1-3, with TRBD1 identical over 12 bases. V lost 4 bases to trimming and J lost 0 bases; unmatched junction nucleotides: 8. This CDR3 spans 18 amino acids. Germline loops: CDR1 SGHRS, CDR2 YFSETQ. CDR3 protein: CASSLIGTGGVSGNTIYF. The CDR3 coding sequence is TGCGCCAGCAGCCTAATCGGGACAGGGGGCGTCTCTGGAAACACCATATATTTT.

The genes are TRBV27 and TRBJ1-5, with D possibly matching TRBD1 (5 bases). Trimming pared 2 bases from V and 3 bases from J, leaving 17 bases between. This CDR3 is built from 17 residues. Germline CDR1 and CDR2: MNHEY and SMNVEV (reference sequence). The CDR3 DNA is TGTGCCAGCAGTTTAGAAGCAGGGTGGTCCCCCAATCAGCCCCAGCATTTT. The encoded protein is CASSLEAGWSPNQPQHF.

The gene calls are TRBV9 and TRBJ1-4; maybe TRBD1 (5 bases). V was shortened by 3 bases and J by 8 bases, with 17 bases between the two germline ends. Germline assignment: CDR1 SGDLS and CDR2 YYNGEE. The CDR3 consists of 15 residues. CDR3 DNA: TGTGCCAGCAGCGAAGGGGTTCGGCAGGGAGAAAAACTGTTTTTT. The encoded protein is CASSEGVRQGEKLFF.

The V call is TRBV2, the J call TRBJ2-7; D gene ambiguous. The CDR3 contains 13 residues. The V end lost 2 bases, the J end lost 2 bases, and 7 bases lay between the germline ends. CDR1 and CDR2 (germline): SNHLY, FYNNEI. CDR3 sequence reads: CASSEWSTYEQYF. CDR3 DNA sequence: TGTGCCAGCAGTGAATGGAGTACCTACGAGCAGTACTTC.

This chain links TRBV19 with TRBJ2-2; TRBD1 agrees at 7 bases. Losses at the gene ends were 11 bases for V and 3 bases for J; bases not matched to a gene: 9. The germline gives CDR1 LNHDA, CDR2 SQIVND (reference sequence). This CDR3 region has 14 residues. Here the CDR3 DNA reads TGTGCCGGATCCTACAGGGGTGACACCGGGGAGCTGTTTTTT. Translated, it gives CAGSYRGDTGELFF.

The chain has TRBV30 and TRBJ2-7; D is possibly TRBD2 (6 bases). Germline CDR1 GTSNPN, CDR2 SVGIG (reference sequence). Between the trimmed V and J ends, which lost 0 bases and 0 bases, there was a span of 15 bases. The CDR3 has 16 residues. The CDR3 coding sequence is TGTGCCTGGAGTGTAGCAGGAGGGACGTACTCCTACGAGCAGTACTTC. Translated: CAWSVAGGTYSYEQYF.

The CDR3 here is CASTRTGENEQFF. The CDR3 DNA follows: TGCGCCAGCACCCGGACGGGGGAAAATGAGCAGTTCTTC. The chain combines TRBV5-1 with TRBJ2-1, with D tentatively TRBD2 (6 bases). The CDR3 length is 13 residues. Trimming stripped 6 bases from V and 7 bases from J, with 14 bases between. Germline-derived CDR1 and CDR2 are SGHRS and YFSETQ.

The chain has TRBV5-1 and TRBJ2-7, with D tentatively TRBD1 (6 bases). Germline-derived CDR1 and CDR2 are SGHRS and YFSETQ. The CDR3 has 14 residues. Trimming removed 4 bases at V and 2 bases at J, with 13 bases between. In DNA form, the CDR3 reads TGCGCCAGCAGCCCGGACAGTGGAGCCTACGAGCAGTACTTC. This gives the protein CASSPDSGAYEQYF.